A single TCR beta chain is shown here with its context. V lost 1 base to trimming and J lost 3 bases, with 10 bases between them. The CDR3 runs 14 residues. Germline V lookup: CDR1 LNHNV, CDR2 YYDKDF (reference sequence). The data originate from a study of T-cell reconstitution after alpha-beta-depleted transplantation in children. Unique molecular identifiers were incorporated into the prepared TCRbeta library. Using its own MiXCR run on the PCR reads, TCRdb lists one record per CDR3 protein. This table has some 550,000 distinct CDR3 sequences, around 20% appearing once. The sequenced sample was PBMCs from the stem cell graft donor, obtained from the stem cell graft. The clonotype originates from a human donor who donated a stem cell graft to a child with acute lymphoblastic leukemia. The genes are TRBV15 and TRBJ2-7, with D maybe TRBD2 (5 bases). DNA for the CDR3: TGTGCCACCAGCAGAGGACCCAGCGGCTACGAGCAGTACTTC. Translating gives CATSRGPSGYEQYF.